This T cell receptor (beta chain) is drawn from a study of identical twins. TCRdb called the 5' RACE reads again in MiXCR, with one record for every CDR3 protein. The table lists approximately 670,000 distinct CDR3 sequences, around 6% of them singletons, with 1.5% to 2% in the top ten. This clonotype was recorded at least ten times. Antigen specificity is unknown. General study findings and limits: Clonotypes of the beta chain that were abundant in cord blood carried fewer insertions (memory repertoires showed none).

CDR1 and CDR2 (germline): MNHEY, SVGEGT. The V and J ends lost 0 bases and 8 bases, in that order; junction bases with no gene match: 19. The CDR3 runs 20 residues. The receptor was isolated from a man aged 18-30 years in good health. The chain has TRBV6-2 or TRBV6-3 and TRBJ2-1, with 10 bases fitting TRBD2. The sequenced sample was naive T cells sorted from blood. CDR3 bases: TGTGCCAGCAGTTACTCGATAGCCCCAGGAAGCGGGAGGGCCGCAGATGAGCAGTTCTTC. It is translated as CASSYSIAPGSGRAADEQFF.